The text below deals with one T cell receptor (beta chain). Distinct nucleotide sequences in the sample also encode this CDR3. Germline-derived CDR1 and CDR2 are SGHDT and YYEEEE. CDR3 length equals 14 residues. V gave up 0 bases and J gave up 2 bases, with 7 bases separating them. Genomic DNA from each subset was divided evenly over several immunoSEQ plates. Sequencing used immunoSEQ multiplex PCR; TCRdb keeps in-frame clones, though not all of them. Here the sample spans about 1,800,000 clones, about 95% being singletons. The data were taken from a study of shared clonotypes between healthy human individuals. Naive CD8 populations comprised CD45RO-negative cells positively selected for CCR7, excluding terminally differentiated effector memory CD45RA+ cells. Free of recent acute infections or vaccinations, the donors were healthy HIV-negative adults.

The chain recombines TRBV5-6 with TRBJ2-3, with D unresolved. The clonotype was recovered from a man between 18 and 35 years old in good health. The sequenced material came from naive CD8+ T cells sorted from blood. This CDR3 is CASSLAVDTDTQYF. The DNA of the CDR3 is TGTGCCAGCAGCTTGGCCGTAGACACAGATACGCAGTATTTT.